Shown below are 19 T cell receptor beta chains from a single sample sequenced in a study of shared clonotypes between healthy human individuals. Using immunoSEQ multiplex PCR, the repertoire was profiled, and TCRdb retains in-frame clones only, with some absent. The sample includes some 2.1 million clones, over 85% of them seen just once. Material for sequencing was naive CD4+ T cells sorted from blood. The subset was: CD45RA+ positively selected. The receptor set was obtained from a man between 18 and 29 years old in good health.

This clone appeared a few times. The V gene is TRBV28, the J gene TRBJ2-7, with D tentatively TRBD1 (6 bases). The V gene's germline CDR1 is MDHEN and CDR2 SYDVKM. The CDR3 is 12 amino acids. Trimming took off 2 bases at V and 5 bases at J, with 7 bases between the two ends. The CDR3: CASSLRGNEQYF. The CDR3 DNA reads TGTGCCAGCAGTTTAAGGGGGAACGAGCAGTACTTC.

V usage is TRBV5-1 and J usage is TRBJ2-6; 7 nucleotides align to TRBD1. The germline gives CDR1 SGHRS, CDR2 YFSETQ. The CDR3 is made up of 12 amino acids. Trimming at V came to 0 bases and at J to 19 bases, leaving 7 bases not matched to a gene. CDR3 sequence (DNA): TGCGCCAGCAGCTTGGGAGGGACAGCGCTCACTTTC. It yields the protein CASSLGGTALTF. The whole variable domain, remainder taken from reference TRBV5-1 and TRBJ2-6, is KAGVTQTPRYLIKTRGQQVTLSCSPISGHRSVSWYQQTPGQGLQFLFEYFSETQRNKGNFPGRFSGRQFSNSRSEMNVSTLELGDSALYLCASSLGGTALTFGAGSRLTVL.

This chain links TRBV6-6 with TRBJ1-2, with unresolved D. The CDR3 runs 16 residues. V lost 0 bases and J 1 base, leaving 12 bases between the germline ends. Germline V lookup: CDR1 MNHNY, CDR2 SVGAGI (reference sequence). The CDR3 sequence: CASSYSFQRLNYGYTF. For the CDR3, the DNA is TGTGCCAGCAGTTACTCGTTTCAGAGACTTAACTATGGCTACACCTTC.

The CDR3 DNA reads as TGCGCCAGCAGCCCCTTTAATTCACCCCTCCACTTT. Encoded protein: CASSPFNSPLHF. The genes are TRBV4-1 and TRBJ1-6; no firm D call. Trimming took 4 bases from V and 6 from J, leaving 4 bases between them. The CDR3 extends over 12 amino acids. From germline, CDR1 is MGHRA and CDR2 YSYEKL.

This chain joins TRBV5-1 and TRBJ1-6; 7 bases are shared with TRBD1. The CDR3 runs to 16 residues. Germline CDR1 reads SGHRS; CDR2 reads YFSETQ. V was clipped by 5 bases and J by 5 bases; unmatched bases: 10. CDR3: CASRSTGKLDNSPLHF. In DNA, the CDR3 is TGCGCCAGCAGATCGACAGGGAAGTTGGATAATTCACCCCTCCACTTT.

This clone was seen just once. The chain's CDR3 is CASRVERGIGELFF. The DNA of the CDR3 is TGTGCCAGCAGGGTGGAGCGGGGAATCGGGGAGCTGTTTTTT. V is TRBV6-5 and J is TRBJ2-2, with TRBD2 matching 7 bases. The CDR3 consists of 14 residues. The V gene end was trimmed by 6 bases and the J gene end by 7 bases; junction bases not matched to a gene: 8. Germline CDR1 is MNHEY and CDR2 is SVGAGI.

The J gene is TRBJ2-1, the V gene TRBV5-5; 9 bases agree with TRBD2. Unmatched junction bases numbered 13, after V lost 3 bases and J lost 9 bases. CDR1 and CDR2 (germline): SGHKS, YYEKEE (reference sequence). The CDR3 is 16 amino acids. The CDR3 is CASSWTPSGVGLEQFF. The DNA for the CDR3 is TGTGCCAGCAGCTGGACCCCTAGCGGGGTAGGGCTTGAGCAGTTCTTC. Full variable domain (outside the CDR3, taken from reference TRBV5-5 and TRBJ2-1): DAGVTQSPTHLIKTRGQQVTLRCSPISGHKSVSWYQQVLGQGPQFIFQYYEKEERGRGNFPDRFSARQFPNYSSELNVNALLLGDSALYLCASSWTPSGVGLEQFFGPGTRLTVL.

This clone was seen just once. This may come from a read error, since a much larger clone is one base off. This rearrangement joins TRBV6-1 to TRBJ2-7, with a possible D match to TRBD1 (5 bases). In germline, CDR1 is MNHNS, CDR2 SASEGT. V was trimmed by 1 base and J by 3 bases, leaving 7 bases between them. This CDR3 is built from 13 residues. CDR3 residues: CASSEDRSYEQYF. As DNA, the CDR3 is TGTGCCAGCAGTGAAGACAGGAGCTACGAGCAGTACTTC.

In this sample, this clone turned up once. With a much larger clone just one base away, this may be a read error. V gene TRBV29-1 combines with J gene TRBJ1-2, with D uncertain. Per germline, CDR1 SQVTM and CDR2 ANQGSEA. The CDR3 sequence is 10 residues long. The CDR3 region is CRVETPPYTF. CDR3 bases: TGCAGAGTTGAAACCCCCCCCTACACCTTC.

The rearrangement uses TRBV21-1 and TRBJ1-1. TRBV21-1 has pseudogene status. The CDR3 extends over 16 amino acids. The DNA of the CDR3 is TGTGCCAGCAGACATAAGGGGAGGGTCTGGGACACTGAAGCTTTCTTT. This translates into CASRHKGRVWDTEAFF.

This chain connects TRBV5-1 to TRBJ2-2, with D possibly being TRBD1 (5 bases). Per germline, CDR1 SGHRS and CDR2 YFSETQ. This CDR3 is built from 14 residues. V lost 5 bases to trimming and J lost 2 bases, with 10 bases between them. The CDR3 DNA follows: TGCGCCAGCAGTGAACAGGCAAACACCGGGGAGCTGTTTTTT. This translates into CASSEQANTGELFF.

The chain links TRBV10-1 to TRBJ2-3; 8 bases fit TRBD1. Germline V gene lookup returns CDR1 WNHNN and CDR2 SYGVQD (reference sequence). This CDR3 has 17 amino acids. V dropped 7 bases and J dropped 0; count of bases not matched to a gene: 12. The CDR3 spells CASNQGAPIPSTDTQYF. In DNA, the CDR3 is TGCGCCAGCAACCAGGGGGCACCTATCCCCAGCACAGATACGCAGTATTTT.

This chain links TRBV6-1 with TRBJ1-5; maybe TRBD1 (6 bases). V was clipped by 6 bases and J by 3 bases, with 15 bases between them. The CDR3 totals 15 residues. Germline V gene lookup returns CDR1 MNHNS and CDR2 SASEGT. The CDR3 DNA reads as TGTGCCAGCAGGCCCGGAGGGGGGGTCAATCAGCCCCAGCATTTT. Protein: CASRPGGGVNQPQHF.

The CDR3 region has the DNA TGTGCCAGTAGGGACAGGGTCTATACGCAGTATTTT. This codes for CASRDRVYTQYF. V usage is TRBV19 and J usage is TRBJ2-3; 8 nucleotides match TRBD1. Trimming removed 6 bases from V and 7 bases from J; junction bases left unmatched: 3. The CDR3 spans 12 residues. The germline gives CDR1 LNHDA, CDR2 SQIVND (reference sequence).

In regard to this clone: The junction and the germline gene differ at one end; a read error may be behind it. The chain combines TRBV6-4 with TRBJ2-7; D is uncertain. Per the germline V gene, CDR1 is MRHNA and CDR2 is SNTAGT. The CDR3 runs to 14 residues. CDR3 residues: CASARETGPYEQYF. Written as DNA, the CDR3 is TGTGCCTCCGCTCGTGAGACGGGCCCCTATGAGCAGTACTTC.

As concerns this clone: The same CDR3 can be traced to other DNA sequences in this sample. V gene TRBV7-2 combines with J gene TRBJ2-7, with D possibly TRBD2 on 6 matching bases. The germline gives CDR1 SGHTA, CDR2 FQGNSA. The germline V and J ends were trimmed by 1 base and 3 bases, with 7 bases remaining between them. The CDR3 sequence is 13 residues long. The CDR3 coding sequence is TGTGCCAGCAGCTTAGTCGGGGGCTACGAGCAGTACTTC. This encodes CASSLVGGYEQYF.

The CDR3 loop is CASSPSGGAYEQFF. The CDR3 DNA follows: TGTGCCAGCAGCCCAAGCGGGGGGGCGTATGAGCAGTTCTTC. V and J are TRBV11-2 and TRBJ2-1; the match to TRBD2 covers 10 bases. V trimming: 5 bases; J trimming: 8 bases; junction bases outside the gene matches: 6. Looked up from germline, CDR1 is SGHAT and CDR2 is FQNNGV. The CDR3 contains 14 residues.

The rearrangement joins TRBV7-2 to TRBJ2-5, with 12 nucleotides matching TRBD2. The J call may be mistaken, given a closer DNA end match to TRBJ2-7. CDR3 size: 15 residues. CDR1 and CDR2 (germline): SGHTA, FQGNSA. The CDR3 loop is CASSIGLAGNYEQYF. CDR3 nucleotide sequence: TGTGCCAGCAGCATTGGACTAGCGGGAAATTACGAGCAGTACTTC.

The rearrangement links TRBV5-1 to TRBJ2-2; maybe TRBD1 (6 bases). The V end lost 0 bases, the J end lost 3 bases, and 9 bases lay between the germline ends. Per the germline V gene, CDR1 is SGHRS and CDR2 is YFSETQ. The CDR3 runs 15 residues. CDR3 loop: CASSLADRDTGELFF. The CDR3 DNA reads TGCGCCAGCAGCTTGGCGGACAGAGACACCGGGGAGCTGTTTTTT. The whole variable domain, filled in from reference TRBV5-1 and TRBJ2-2, reads KAGVTQTPRYLIKTRGQQVTLSCSPISGHRSVSWYQQTPGQGLQFLFEYFSETQRNKGNFPGRFSGRQFSNSRSEMNVSTLELGDSALYLCASSLADRDTGELFFGEGSRLTVL.